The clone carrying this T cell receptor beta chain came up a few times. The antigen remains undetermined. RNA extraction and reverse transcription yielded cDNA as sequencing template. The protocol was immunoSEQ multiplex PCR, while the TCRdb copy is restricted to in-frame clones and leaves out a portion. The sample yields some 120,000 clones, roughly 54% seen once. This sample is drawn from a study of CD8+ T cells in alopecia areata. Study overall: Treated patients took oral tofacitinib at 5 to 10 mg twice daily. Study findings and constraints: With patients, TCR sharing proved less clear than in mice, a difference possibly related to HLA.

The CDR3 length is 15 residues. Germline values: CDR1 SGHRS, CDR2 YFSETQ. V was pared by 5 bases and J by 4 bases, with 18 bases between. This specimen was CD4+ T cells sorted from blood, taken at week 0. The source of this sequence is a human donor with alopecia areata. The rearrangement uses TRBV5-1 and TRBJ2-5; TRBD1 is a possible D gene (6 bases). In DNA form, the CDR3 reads TGCGCCAGCAGTGTTGGCGGCAGGGGCCGAGAGACCCAGTACTTC. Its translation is CASSVGGRGRETQYF.